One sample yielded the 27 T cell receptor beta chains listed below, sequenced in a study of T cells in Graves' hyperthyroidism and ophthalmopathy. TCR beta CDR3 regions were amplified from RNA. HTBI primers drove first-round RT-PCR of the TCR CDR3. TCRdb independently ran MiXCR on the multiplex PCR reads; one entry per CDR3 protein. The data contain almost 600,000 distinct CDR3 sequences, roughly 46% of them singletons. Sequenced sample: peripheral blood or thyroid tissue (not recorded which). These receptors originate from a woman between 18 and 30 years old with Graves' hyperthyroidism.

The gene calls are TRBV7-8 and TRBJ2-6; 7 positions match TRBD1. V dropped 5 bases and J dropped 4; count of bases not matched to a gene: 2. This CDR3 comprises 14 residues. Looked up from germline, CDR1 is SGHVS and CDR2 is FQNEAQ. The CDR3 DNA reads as TGTGCCAGCAGCCCGGGACAGGGGGCCAACGTCCTGACTTTC. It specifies CASSPGQGANVLTF. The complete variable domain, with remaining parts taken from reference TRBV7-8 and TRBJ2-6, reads GAGVSQSPRYKVAKRGQDVALRCDPISGHVSLFWYQQALGQGPEFLTYFQNEAQLDKSGLPSDRFFAERPEGSVSTLKIQRTQQEDSAVYLCASSPGQGANVLTFGAGSRLTVL.

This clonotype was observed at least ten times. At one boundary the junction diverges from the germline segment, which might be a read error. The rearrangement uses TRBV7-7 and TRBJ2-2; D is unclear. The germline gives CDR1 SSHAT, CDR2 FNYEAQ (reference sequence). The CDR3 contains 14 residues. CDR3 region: CASSLGPESGELFF. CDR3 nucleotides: TGTGCTAGCAGCTTGGGCCCAGAGTCCGGGGAGCTGTTTTTT. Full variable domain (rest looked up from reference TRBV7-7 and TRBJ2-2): GAGVSQSPRYKVTKRGQDVTLRCDPISSHATLYWYQQALGQGPEFLTYFNYEAQPDKSGLPSDRFSAERPEGSISTLTIQRTEQRDSAMYRCASSLGPESGELFFGEGSRLTVL.

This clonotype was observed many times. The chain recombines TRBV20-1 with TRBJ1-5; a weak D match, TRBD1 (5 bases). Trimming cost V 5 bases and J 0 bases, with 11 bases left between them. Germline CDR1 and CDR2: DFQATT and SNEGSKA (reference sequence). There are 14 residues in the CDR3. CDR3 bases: TGCAGTGCTGATACAGGATATAGCAATCAGCCCCAGCATTTT. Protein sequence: CSADTGYSNQPQHF.

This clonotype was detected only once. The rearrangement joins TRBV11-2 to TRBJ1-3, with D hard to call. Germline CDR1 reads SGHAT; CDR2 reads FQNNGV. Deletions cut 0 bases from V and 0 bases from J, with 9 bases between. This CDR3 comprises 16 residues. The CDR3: CASSLDRRLSGNTIYF. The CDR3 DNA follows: TGTGCCAGCAGCTTAGATCGGAGGCTCTCTGGAAACACCATATATTTT. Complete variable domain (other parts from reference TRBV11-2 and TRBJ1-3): EAGVAQSPRYKIIEKRQSVAFWCNPISGHATLYWYQQILGQGPKLLIQFQNNGVVDDSQLPKDRFSAERLKGVDSTLKIQPAKLEDSAVYLCASSLDRRLSGNTIYFGEGSWLTVV.

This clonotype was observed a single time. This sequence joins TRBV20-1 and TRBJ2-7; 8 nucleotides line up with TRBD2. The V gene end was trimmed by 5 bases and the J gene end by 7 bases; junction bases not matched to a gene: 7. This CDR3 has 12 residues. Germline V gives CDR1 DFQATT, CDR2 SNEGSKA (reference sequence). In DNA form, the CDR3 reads TGCAGTGCTCCCAAGCGGGAGCTTGAGCAGTACTTC. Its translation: CSAPKRELEQYF.

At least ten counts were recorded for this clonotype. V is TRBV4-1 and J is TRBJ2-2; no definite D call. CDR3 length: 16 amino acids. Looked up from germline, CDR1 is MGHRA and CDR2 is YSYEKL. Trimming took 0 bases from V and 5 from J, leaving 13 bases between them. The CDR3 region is CASSQDRARKTGELFF. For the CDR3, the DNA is TGCGCCAGCAGCCAAGATCGAGCGCGAAAGACCGGGGAGCTGTTTTTT.

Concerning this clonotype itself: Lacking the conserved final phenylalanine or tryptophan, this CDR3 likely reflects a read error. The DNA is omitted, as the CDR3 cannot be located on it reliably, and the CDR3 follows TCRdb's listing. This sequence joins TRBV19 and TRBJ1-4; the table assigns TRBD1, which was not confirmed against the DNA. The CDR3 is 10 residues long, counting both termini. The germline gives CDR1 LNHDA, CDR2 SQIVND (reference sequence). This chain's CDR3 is CASRESTGLY.

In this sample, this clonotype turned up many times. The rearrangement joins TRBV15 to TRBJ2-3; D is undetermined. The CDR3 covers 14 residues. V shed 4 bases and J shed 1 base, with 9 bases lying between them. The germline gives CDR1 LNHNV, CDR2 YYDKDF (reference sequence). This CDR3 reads CATSNVQGTDTQYF. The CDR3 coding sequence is TGTGCCACCAGCAATGTGCAGGGCACAGATACGCAGTATTTT. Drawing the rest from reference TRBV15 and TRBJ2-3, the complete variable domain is DAMVIQNPRYQVTQFGKPVTLSCSQTLNHNVMYWYQQKSSQAPKLLFHYYDKDFNNEADTPDNFQSRRPNTSFCFLDIRSPGLGDTAMYLCATSNVQGTDTQYFGPGTRLTVL.

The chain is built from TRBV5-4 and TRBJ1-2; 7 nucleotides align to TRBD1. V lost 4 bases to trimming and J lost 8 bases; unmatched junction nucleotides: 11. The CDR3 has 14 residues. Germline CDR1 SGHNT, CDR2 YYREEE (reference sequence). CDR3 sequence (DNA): TGTGCCAGCAGCCAAGAAGGGTTGACAGGGGGCTACACCTTC. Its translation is CASSQEGLTGGYTF. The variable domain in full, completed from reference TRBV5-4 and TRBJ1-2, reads ETGVTQSPTHLIKTRGQQVTLRCSSQSGHNTVSWYQQALGQGPQFIFQYYREEENGRGNFPPRFSGLQFPNYSSELNVNALELDDSALYLCASSQEGLTGGYTFGSGTRLTVV.

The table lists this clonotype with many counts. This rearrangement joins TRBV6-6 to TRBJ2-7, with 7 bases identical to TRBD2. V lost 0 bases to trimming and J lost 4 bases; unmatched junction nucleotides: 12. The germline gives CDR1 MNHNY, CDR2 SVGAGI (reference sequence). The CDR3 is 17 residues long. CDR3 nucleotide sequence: TGTGCCAGCAGTTACTCGCCCCAGGCTAGCGGATCGTACGAGCAGTACTTC. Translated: CASSYSPQASGSYEQYF.

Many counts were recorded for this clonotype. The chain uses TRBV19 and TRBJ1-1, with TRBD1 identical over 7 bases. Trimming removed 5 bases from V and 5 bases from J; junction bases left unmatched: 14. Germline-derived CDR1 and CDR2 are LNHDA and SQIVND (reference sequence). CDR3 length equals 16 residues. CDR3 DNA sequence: TGTGCCAGTAGTTTCGGGACAGCCTTCGGAGGGACTGAAGCTTTCTTT. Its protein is CASSFGTAFGGTEAFF.

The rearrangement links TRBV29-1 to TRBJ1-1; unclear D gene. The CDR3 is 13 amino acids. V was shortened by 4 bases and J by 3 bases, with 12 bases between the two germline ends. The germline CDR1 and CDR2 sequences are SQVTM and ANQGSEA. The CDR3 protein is CSVVGRGDTEAFF. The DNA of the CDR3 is TGCAGCGTTGTAGGTCGGGGTGACACTGAAGCTTTCTTT.

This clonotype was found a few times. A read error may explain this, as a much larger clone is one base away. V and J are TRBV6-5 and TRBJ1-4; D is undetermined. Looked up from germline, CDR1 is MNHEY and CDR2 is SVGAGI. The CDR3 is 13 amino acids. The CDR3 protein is CASSYRRKEKPFF. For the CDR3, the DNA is TGTGCCAGCAGTTACAGGAGGAAAGAAAAACCGTTTTTT.

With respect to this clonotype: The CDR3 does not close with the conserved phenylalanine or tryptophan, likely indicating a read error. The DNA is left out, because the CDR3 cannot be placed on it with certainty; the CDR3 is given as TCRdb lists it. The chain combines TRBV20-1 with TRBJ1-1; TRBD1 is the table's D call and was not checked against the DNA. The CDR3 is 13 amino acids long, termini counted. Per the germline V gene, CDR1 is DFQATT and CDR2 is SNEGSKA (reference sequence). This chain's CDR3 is CSASTATVMGGLY.

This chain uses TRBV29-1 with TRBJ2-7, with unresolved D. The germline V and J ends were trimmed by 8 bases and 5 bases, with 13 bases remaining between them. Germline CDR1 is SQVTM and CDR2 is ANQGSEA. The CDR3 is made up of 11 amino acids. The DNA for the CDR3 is TGCAGCTTGGTGGGGATAAACGAGCAGTACTTC. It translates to CSLVGINEQYF.

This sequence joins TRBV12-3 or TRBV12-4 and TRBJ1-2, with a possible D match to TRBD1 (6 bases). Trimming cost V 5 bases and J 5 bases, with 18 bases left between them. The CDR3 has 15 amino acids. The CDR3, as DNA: TGTGCCAGCAGTGCGGGACATCGTTTCGGTTATGGCTACACCTTC. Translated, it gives CASSAGHRFGYGYTF.

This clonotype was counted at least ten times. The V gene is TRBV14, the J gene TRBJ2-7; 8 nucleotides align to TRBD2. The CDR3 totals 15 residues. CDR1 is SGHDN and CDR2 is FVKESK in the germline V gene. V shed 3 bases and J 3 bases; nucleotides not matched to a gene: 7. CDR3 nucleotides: TGTGCCAGCAGCCATCAAGGACTAGCACTCTACGAGCAGTACTTC. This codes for CASSHQGLALYEQYF.

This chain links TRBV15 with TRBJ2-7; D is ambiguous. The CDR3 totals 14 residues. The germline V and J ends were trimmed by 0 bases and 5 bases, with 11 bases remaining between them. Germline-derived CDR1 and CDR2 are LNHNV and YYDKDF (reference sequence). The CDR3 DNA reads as TGTGCCACCAGCAGAGATCTTAGGGTCCACGAGCAGTACTTC. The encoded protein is CATSRDLRVHEQYF.

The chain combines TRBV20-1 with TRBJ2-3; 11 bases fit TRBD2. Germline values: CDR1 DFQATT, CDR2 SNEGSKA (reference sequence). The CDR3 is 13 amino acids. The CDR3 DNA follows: TGCAGCACACTAGCGGGAGACATGGATACGCAGTATTTT. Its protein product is CSTLAGDMDTQYF.

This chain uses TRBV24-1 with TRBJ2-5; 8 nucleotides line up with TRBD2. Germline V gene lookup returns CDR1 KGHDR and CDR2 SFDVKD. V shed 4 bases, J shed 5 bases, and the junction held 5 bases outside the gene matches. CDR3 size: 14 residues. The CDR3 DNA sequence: TGTGCCACCAGTGAGCTAGCGGGCTGGGAGACCCAGTACTTC. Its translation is CATSELAGWETQYF.

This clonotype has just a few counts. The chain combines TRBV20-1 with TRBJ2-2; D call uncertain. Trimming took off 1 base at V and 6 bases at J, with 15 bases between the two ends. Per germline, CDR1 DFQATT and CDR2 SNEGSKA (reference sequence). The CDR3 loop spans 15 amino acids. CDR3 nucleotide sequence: TGCAGTGCTAGAGGTCCCGAACCCCTGGCCGGGGAGCTGTTTTTT. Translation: CSARGPEPLAGELFF.

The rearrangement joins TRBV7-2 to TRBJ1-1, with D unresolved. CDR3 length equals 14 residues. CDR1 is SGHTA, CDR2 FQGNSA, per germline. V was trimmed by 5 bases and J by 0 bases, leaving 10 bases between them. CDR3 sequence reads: CASSETDMNTEAFF. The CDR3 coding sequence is TGTGCCAGCAGCGAGACGGATATGAACACTGAAGCTTTCTTT.

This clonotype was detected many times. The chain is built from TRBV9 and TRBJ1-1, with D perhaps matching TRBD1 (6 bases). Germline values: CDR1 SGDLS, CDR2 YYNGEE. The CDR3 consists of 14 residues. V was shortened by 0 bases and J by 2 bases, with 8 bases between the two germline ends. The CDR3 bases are TGTGCCAGCAGCGTAGAGGACAGTAACACTGAAGCTTTCTTT. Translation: CASSVEDSNTEAFF.

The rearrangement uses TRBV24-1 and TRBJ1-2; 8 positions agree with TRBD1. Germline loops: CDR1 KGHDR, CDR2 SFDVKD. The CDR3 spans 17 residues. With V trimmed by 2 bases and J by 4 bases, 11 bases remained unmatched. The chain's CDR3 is CATSDSRLDRDRYGYTF. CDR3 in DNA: TGTGCCACCAGTGATTCCCGACTGGACAGGGATCGCTATGGCTACACCTTC.

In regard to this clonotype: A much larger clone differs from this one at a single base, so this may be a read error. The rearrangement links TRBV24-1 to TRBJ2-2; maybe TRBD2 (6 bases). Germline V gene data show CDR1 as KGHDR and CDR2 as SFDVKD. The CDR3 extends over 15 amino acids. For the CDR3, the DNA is TGTGCCACCAGTGGGTCGCGGGATTACACCGGGGAGCTGCTTTTT. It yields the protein CATSGSRDYTGELLF.

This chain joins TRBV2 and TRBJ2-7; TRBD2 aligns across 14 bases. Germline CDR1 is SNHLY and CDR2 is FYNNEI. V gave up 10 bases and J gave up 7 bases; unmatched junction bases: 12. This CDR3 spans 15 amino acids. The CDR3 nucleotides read TGTGCCATGCTGGCCGGGACTAGCGGGAGTAATGAGCAGTACTTC. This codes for CAMLAGTSGSNEQYF.

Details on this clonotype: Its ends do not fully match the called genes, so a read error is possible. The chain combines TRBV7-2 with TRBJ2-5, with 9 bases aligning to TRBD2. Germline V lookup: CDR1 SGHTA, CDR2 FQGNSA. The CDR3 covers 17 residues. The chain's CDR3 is CASSQAPGLAGEETQYF. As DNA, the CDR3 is TGCGCCAGCAGCCAAGCCCCCGGGTTAGCGGGAGAAGAGACCCAGTACTTC.